The clone carrying this T cell receptor (beta chain) has a handful of counts. Its antigen is not known. This sample was included in a study of post-analysis software for immune sequencing data. Study-level information: Relapsing-remitting, secondary progressive and progressive-relapsing forms of multiple sclerosis all featured among disease courses.

The study's findings and limits: Samples sharing a preparation batch grouped tightly together when assessed by F measure. Higher frequency in patients than in controls was seen for about five TRBV segments, with TRBV5-6, TRBV5-1 and TRBV20-1 among them. Controls' normalized Chao1 diversity significantly exceeded that of multiple sclerosis patients.

cDNA libraries for TCR beta contained unique molecular identifiers. T cells, about 0.9 to 11 million of them, yielded some 500,000 cDNA molecules. TCRdb independently ran MiXCR on the PCR reads; one entry per CDR3 protein. The sample has almost 700,000 distinct CDR3 sequences, about 60% seen once. Trimming took 3 bases from V and 4 from J, leaving 10 bases between them. Germline lookup yields CDR1 SQVTM and CDR2 ANQGSEA. This CDR3 contains 13 residues. The receptor comes from a girl aged 2-15 years with multiple sclerosis. Sequencing used blood. J is TRBJ2-1 and V is TRBV29-1; D may be TRBD2 (6 bases). In nucleotides, the CDR3 is TGCAGCGTTGAGGGGGGACCATACAATGAGCAGTTCTTC. It codes for CSVEGGPYNEQFF.